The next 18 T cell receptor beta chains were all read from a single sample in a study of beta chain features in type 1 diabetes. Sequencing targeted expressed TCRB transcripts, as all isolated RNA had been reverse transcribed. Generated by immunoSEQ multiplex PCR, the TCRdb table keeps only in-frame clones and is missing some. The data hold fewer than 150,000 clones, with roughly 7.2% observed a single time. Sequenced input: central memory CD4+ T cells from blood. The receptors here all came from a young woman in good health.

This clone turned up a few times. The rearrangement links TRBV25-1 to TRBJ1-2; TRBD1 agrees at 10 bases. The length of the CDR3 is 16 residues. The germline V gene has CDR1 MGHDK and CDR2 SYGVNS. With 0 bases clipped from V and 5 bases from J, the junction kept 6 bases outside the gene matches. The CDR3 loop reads CASSEYMGGQGYGYTF. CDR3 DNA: TGTGCCAGCAGTGAATACATGGGGGGACAGGGGTATGGCTACACCTTC.

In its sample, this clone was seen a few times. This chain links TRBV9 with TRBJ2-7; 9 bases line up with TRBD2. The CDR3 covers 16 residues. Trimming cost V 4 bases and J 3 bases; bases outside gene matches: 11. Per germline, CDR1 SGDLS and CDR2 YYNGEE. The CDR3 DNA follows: TGTGCCAGCAGCAGGAGAAGACTAGCGGAAGTCTACGAGCAGTACTTC. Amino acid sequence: CASSRRRLAEVYEQYF. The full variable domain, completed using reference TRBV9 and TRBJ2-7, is DSGVTQTPKHLITATGQRVTLRCSPRSGDLSVYWYQQSLDQGLQFLIQYYNGEERAKGNILERFSAQQFPDLHSELNLSSLELGDSALYFCASSRRRLAEVYEQYFGPGTRLTVT.

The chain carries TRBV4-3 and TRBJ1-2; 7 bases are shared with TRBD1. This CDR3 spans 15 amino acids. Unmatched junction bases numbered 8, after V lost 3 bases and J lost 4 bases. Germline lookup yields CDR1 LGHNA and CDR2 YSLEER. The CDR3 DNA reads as TGCGCCAGCAGCCAGCAACGGGACAGTCCCTATGGCTACACCTTC. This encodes CASSQQRDSPYGYTF.

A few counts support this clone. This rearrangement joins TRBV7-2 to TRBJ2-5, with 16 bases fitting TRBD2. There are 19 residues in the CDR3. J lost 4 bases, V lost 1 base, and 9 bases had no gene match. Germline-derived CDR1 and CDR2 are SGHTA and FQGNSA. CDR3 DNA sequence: TGTGCCAGCAGCTTAGGGGGTGGGGGACTAGCGGGAGGGCTAGAGACCCAGTACTTC. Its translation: CASSLGGGGLAGGLETQYF. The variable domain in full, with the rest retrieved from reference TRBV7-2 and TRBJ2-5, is GAGVSQSPSNKVTEKGKDVELRCDPISGHTALYWYRQSLGQGLEFLIYFQGNSAPDKSGLPSDRFSAERTGGSVSTLTIQRTQQEDSAVYLCASSLGGGGLAGGLETQYFGPGTRLLVL.

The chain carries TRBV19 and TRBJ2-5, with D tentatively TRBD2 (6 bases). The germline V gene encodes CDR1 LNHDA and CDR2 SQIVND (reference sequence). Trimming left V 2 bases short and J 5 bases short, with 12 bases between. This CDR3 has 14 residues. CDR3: CASSITSQRETQYF. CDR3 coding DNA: TGTGCCAGTAGTATAACTAGCCAGAGGGAGACCCAGTACTTC.

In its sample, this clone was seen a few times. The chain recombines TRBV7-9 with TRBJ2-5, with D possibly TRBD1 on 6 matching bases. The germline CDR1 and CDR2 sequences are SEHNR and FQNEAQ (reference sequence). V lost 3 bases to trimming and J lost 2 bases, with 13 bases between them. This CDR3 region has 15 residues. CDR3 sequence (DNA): TGTGCCAGCAGCTTCCATGTTGGACAGCAAGAGACCCAGTACTTC. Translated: CASSFHVGQQETQYF.

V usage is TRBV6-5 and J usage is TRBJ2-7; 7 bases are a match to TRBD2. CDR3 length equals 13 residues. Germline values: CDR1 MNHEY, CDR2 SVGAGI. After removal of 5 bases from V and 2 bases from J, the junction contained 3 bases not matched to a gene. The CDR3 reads CASSEREAYEQYF. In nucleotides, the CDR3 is TGTGCCAGCAGTGAACGGGAGGCCTACGAGCAGTACTTC.

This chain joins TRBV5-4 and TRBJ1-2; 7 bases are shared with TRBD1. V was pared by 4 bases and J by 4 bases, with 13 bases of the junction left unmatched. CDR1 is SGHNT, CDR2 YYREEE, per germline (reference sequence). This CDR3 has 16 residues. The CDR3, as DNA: TGTGCCAGCAGCCCGGGACAGATGGACACAAGCTATGGCTACACCTTC. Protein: CASSPGQMDTSYGYTF.

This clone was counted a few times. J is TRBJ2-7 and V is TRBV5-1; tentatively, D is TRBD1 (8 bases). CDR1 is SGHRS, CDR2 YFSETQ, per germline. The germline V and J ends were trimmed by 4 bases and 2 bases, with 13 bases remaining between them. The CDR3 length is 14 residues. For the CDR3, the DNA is TGCGCCAGCAGCCGGACAGGGAGGGCCTACGAGCAGTACTTC. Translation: CASSRTGRAYEQYF.

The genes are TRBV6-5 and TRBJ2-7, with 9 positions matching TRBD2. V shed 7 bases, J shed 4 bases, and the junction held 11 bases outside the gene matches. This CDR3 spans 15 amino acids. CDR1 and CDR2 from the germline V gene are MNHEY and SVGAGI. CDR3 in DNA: TGTGCCAGCACTAGTACTAGCGGGCGAAAGTACGAGCAGTACTTC. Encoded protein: CASTSTSGRKYEQYF.

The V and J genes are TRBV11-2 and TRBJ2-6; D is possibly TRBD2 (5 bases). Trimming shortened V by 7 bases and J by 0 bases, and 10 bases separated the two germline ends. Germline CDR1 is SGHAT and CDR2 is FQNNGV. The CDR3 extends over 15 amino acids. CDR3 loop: CASTLGSSGANVLTF. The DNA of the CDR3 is TGTGCCAGCACTTTGGGGAGCTCTGGGGCCAACGTCCTGACTTTC.

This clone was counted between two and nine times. CDR3 amino acids: CASTGVPGNTIYF. The CDR3 nucleotides are TGTGCCAGCACGGGGGTCCCTGGAAACACCATATATTTT. J is TRBJ1-3 and V is TRBV2; D perhaps matches TRBD1 (5 bases). This CDR3 region has 13 residues. Per germline, CDR1 SNHLY and CDR2 FYNNEI. Trimming removed 7 bases from V and 2 bases from J, with 9 bases in between.

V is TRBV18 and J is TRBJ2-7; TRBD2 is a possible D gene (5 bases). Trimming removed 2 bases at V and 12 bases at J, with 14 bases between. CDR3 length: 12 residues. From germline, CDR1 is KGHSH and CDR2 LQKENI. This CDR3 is CASSPYEGILYF. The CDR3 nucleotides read TGTGCCAGCTCACCATATGAGGGTATTCTGTACTTC.

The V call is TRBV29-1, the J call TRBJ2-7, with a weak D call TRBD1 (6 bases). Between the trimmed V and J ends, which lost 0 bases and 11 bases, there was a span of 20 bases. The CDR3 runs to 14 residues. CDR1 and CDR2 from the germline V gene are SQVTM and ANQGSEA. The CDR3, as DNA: TGCAGCGTTGAAGATTTCTCTTCGACAGGTAATAAGTACTTC. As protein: CSVEDFSSTGNKYF.

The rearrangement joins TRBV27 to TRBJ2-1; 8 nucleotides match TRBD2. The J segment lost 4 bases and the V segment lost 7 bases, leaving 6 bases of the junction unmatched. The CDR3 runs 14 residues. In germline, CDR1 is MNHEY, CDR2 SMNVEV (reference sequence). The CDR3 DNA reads TGTGCCAGCACCGCGACTAGCGCTTACAATGAGCAGTTCTTC. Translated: CASTATSAYNEQFF.

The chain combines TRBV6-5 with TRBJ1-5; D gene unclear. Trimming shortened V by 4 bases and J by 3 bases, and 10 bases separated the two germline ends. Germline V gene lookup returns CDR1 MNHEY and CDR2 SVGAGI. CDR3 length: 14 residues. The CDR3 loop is CASSSTVVNQPQHF. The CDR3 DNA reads TGTGCCAGCAGTTCAACGGTGGTCAATCAGCCCCAGCATTTT.

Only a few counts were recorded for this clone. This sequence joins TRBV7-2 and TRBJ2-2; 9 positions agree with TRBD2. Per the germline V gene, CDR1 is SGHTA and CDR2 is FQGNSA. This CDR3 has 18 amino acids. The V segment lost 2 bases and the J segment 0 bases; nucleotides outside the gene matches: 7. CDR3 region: CASSLTSGRRTNTGELFF. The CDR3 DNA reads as TGTGCCAGCAGCTTAACCAGCGGGAGGCGAACGAACACCGGGGAGCTGTTTTTT.

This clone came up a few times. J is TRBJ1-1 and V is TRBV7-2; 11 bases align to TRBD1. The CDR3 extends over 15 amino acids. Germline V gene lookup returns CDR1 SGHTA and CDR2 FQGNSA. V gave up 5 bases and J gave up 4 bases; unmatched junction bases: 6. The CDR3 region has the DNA TGTGCCAGCAGCACCGGACAGGGGGCCAGCACTGAAGCTTTCTTT. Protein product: CASSTGQGASTEAFF.